A selection of T cell receptor beta chains follows, all from one sample in a study of blood T cell repertoires in COVID-19. Clones were read by immunoSEQ multiplex PCR, and TCRdb kept only the in-frame ones, dropping some. The repertoire has a few hundred thousand clones, approximately 86% of them found once; the top ten carry over 7.5%. Sequencing input: peripheral blood. The receptor source for this set is a man aged 40-49 years who had recovered from COVID-19. Both conserved end residues are part of each CDR3. D genes are given only for firm matches. Rows may omit the clone size; those that give it use once, few, many or a size class.

clone_size d_call j_call v_call cdr3_aa cdr3_nt
- TRBD1 TRBJ1-5 TRBV7-2 CASSLEGTGGDWQNQPQHF TGTGCCAGCAGCTTAGAGGGGACAGGGGGCGATTGGCAAAATCAGCCCCAGCATTTT
- - TRBJ2-3 TRBV12-3/TRBV12-4 CASSFARGDTQYF TGTGCCAGCAGTTTTGCTAGGGGAGATACGCAGTATTTT
- - TRBJ2-7 TRBV29-1 CSGRPAGSYEQYF TGCAGCGGCCGACCGGCGGGGTCCTACGAGCAGTACTTC
- TRBD2 TRBJ2-5 TRBV20-1 CSASYSGGQGTQYF TGCAGTGCTAGTTATAGCGGGGGCCAAGGAACCCAGTACTTC
few - TRBJ1-1 TRBV19 CASSIGRGMNTEAFF TGTGCCAGTAGTATAGGAAGGGGAATGAACACTGAAGCTTTCTTT
- TRBD2 TRBJ2-2 TRBV19 CASTGKRGASNTGELFF TGTGCCAGTACAGGCAAGCGGGGGGCCTCGAACACCGGGGAGCTGTTTTTT
- - TRBJ2-4 TRBV18 CASSPPAVLKNIQYF TGTGCCAGCTCACCACCAGCGGTATTAAAAAACATTCAGTACTTC
few - TRBJ1-1 TRBV5-1 CASSFEQGQRNTEAFF TGCGCCAGCAGCTTCGAACAGGGACAAAGGAACACTGAAGCTTTCTTT
- - TRBJ2-3 TRBV19 CASSIPGRLTGTDTQYF TGTGCCAGTAGTATACCGGGAAGGCTTACTGGCACAGATACGCAGTATTTT
- - TRBJ1-1 TRBV9 CASSVSTLNTEAFF TGTGCCAGCAGCGTCTCGACTCTGAACACTGAAGCTTTCTTT
- TRBD1 TRBJ1-1 TRBV7-2 CASSPRTGFATEAFF TGTGCCAGCAGCCCGAGGACAGGATTCGCCACTGAAGCTTTCTTT
once - TRBJ2-7 TRBV18 CASSPAEATREQYF TGTGCCAGCTCACCGGCGGAGGCCACTCGGGAGCAGTACTTC
few TRBD1 TRBJ1-1 TRBV18 CASSRDRSTEAFF TGTGCCAGCTCACGGGACAGGTCCACTGAAGCTTTCTTT
- TRBD2 TRBJ2-3 TRBV27 CASSLTASGTITDTQYF TGTGCCAGCAGTTTAACGGCTAGCGGAACAATCACAGATACGCAGTATTTT
- TRBD1 TRBJ2-7 TRBV5-6 CASSRRTGSSIYEQYF TGTGCCAGCAGCAGGAGGACAGGGAGTAGTATCTACGAGCAGTACTTC
- TRBD2 TRBJ2-1 TRBV5-4 CASNRGTSGSSWRNEQFF TGTGCCAGCAACAGAGGGACTAGCGGGAGTAGCTGGAGAAATGAGCAGTTCTTC
- TRBD1 TRBJ2-7 TRBV5-6 CASSLAGTGPYEQYF TGTGCCAGCAGCTTGGCTGGGACAGGCCCCTACGAGCAGTACTTC
- - TRBJ2-7 TRBV19 CASNAGRFSEEQYF TGTGCCAGTAACGCGGGGCGTTTCTCCGAAGAGCAGTACTTC
- - TRBJ1-2 TRBV2 CASSWADNYGYTF TGTGCCAGCAGTTGGGCAGATAACTATGGCTACACCTTC
- - TRBJ1-5 TRBV6-4 CASSDNADSPQHF TGTGCCAGCAGTGACAACGCGGACAGTCCCCAGCATTTT
- - TRBJ1-1 TRBV21-1 CASSKVGRGAEAFF -
- - TRBJ1-2 TRBV12-3/TRBV12-4 CASSSDTLLGYTF TGTGCCAGCAGCTCTGACACCTTGCTTGGCTACACCTTC
- - TRBJ2-2 TRBV9 CASGAQGDTGELFF TGTGCCAGCGGAGCACAGGGTGACACCGGGGAGCTGTTTTTT
- - TRBJ2-7 TRBV27 CASSNNRQPYEQYF TGTGCCAGCAGTAACAACCGACAGCCTTACGAGCAGTACTTC
- TRBD2 TRBJ2-1 TRBV4-1 CASSQDMTSGGLYNEQFF TGCGCCAGCAGCCAAGATATGACTAGCGGGGGGCTTTACAATGAGCAGTTCTTC
- - TRBJ2-1 TRBV15 CATSTQGDYSNEQFF TGTGCCACCAGCACACAGGGCGATTATTCCAATGAGCAGTTCTTC
- - TRBJ2-7 TRBV6-5 CASRPRSTSHYEQYF TGTGCCAGCAGACCCCGATCCACCAGTCACTACGAGCAGTACTTC
- TRBD2 TRBJ2-5 TRBV5-1 CASRGTSGAIKETQYF TGCGCCAGCAGAGGGACTAGCGGGGCAATAAAAGAGACCCAGTACTTC
- TRBD1 TRBJ2-7 TRBV27 CASSFGTGGRKQYF TGTGCCAGCAGTTTCGGGACAGGGGGCAGGAAGCAGTACTTC
- TRBD2 TRBJ2-1 TRBV6-6 CASSSSGSPYNEQFF TGTGCCAGCAGTTCCAGCGGGAGTCCCTACAATGAGCAGTTCTTC
once - TRBJ2-1 TRBV30 CAWSFRADNEQFF TGTGCCTGGAGCTTTAGAGCGGACAATGAGCAGTTCTTC
once TRBD2 TRBJ2-5 TRBV7-2 CASSSRGTSGSWETQYF TGTGCCAGCAGCTCCCGGGGGACTAGCGGGAGTTGGGAGACCCAGTACTTC
- TRBD2 TRBJ2-5 TRBV6-6 CASSRLNSGGRETQYF TGTGCCAGCAGTCGCCTGAATAGCGGGGGGCGAGAGACCCAGTACTTC